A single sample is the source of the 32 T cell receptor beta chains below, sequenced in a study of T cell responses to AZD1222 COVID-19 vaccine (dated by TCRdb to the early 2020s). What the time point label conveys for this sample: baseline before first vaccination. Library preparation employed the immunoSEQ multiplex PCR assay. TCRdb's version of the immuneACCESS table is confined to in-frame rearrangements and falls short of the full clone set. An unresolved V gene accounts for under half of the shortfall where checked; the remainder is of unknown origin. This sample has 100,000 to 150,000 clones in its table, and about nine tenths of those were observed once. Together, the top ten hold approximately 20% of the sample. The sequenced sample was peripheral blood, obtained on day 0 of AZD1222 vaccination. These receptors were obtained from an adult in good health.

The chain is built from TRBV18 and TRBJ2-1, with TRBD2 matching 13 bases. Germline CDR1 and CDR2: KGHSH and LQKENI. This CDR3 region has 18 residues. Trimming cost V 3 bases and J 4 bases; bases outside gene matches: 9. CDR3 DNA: TGTGCCAGCTCACCCCAAACTACTAGCGGGGGGGCATACAATGAGCAGTTCTTC. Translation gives CASSPQTTSGGAYNEQFF. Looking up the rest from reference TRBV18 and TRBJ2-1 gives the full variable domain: NAGVMQNPRHLVRRRGQEARLRCSPMKGHSHVYWYRQLPEEGLKFMVYLQKENIIDESGMPKERFSAEFPKEGPSILRIQQVVRGDSAAYFCASSPQTTSGGAYNEQFFGPGTRLTVL.

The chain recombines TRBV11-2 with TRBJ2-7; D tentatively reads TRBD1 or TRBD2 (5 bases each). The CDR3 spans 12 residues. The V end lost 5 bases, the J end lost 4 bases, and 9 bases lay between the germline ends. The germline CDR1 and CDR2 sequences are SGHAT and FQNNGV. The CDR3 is CASSRWGYEQYF. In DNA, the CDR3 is TGTGCCAGCAGCCGTTGGGGGTACGAGCAGTACTTC.

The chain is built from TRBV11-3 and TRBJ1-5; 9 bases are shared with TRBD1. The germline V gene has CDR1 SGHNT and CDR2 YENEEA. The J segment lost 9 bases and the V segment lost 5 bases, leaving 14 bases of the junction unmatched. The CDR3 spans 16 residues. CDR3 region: CASSTTGTGPGRPQHF. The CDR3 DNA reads TGTGCCAGCAGCACAACCGGGACAGGGCCTGGTCGGCCCCAGCATTTT. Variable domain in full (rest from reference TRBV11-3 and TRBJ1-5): EAGVVQSPRYKIIEKKQPVAFWCNPISGHNTLYWYLQNLGQGPELLIRYENEEAVDDSQLPKDRFSAERLKGVDSTLKIQPAELGDSAVYLCASSTTGTGPGRPQHFGDGTRLSIL.

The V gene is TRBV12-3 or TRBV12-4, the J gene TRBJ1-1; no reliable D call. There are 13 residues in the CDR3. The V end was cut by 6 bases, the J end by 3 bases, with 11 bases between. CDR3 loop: CASSRHPYTEAFF. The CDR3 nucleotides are TGTGCCAGCAGCCGACATCCGTACACTGAAGCTTTCTTT.

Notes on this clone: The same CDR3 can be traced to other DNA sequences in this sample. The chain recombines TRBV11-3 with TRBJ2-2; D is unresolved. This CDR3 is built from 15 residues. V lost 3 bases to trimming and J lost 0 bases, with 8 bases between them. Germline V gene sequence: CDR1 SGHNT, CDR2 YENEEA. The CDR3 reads CASSLAGTNTGELFF. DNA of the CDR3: TGTGCCAGCAGCTTGGCAGGAACGAACACCGGGGAGCTGTTTTTT.

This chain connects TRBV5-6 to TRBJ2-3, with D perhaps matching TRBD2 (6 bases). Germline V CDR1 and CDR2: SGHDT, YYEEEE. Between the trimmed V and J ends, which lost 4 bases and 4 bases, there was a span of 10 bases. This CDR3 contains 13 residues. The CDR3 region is CASSLPSADTQYF. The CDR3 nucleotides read TGTGCCAGCAGCCTACCTAGCGCAGATACGCAGTATTTT.

This CDR3 reads CASSSPRGAISTGELFF. The CDR3, as DNA: TGTGCCAGCAGTTCCCCCCGGGGGGCAATAAGCACCGGGGAGCTGTTTTTT. This chain joins TRBV27 and TRBJ2-2; a weak D match, TRBD2 (7 bases). The CDR3 extends over 17 amino acids. Germline V gene lookup returns CDR1 MNHEY and CDR2 SMNVEV (reference sequence). The V gene lost 4 bases and the J gene lost 4 bases, with 19 bases spanning the gap.

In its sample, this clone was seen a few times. CDR3 DNA: TGTGCCACCAGTGACTCCGGGACAGGGACACCGGAGACCCAGTACTTC. Its protein product is CATSDSGTGTPETQYF. The chain has TRBV24-1 and TRBJ2-5; TRBD1 aligns across 9 bases. Germline-derived CDR1 and CDR2 are KGHDR and SFDVKD. CDR3 size: 16 residues. J lost 5 bases, V lost 4 bases, and 10 bases had no gene match.

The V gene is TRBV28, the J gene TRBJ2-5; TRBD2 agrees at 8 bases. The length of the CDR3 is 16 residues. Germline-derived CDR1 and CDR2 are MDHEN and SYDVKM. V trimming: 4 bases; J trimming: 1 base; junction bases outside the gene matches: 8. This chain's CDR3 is CASSSSRGLAQETQYF. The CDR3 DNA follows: TGTGCCAGCAGTTCTTCTAGAGGACTAGCCCAAGAGACCCAGTACTTC.

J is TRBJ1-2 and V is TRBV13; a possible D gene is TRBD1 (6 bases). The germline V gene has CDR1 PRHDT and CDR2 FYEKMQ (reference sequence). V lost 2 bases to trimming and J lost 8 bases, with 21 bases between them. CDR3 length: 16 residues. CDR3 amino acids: CASSLSQAPGASGYTF. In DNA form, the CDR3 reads TGTGCCAGCAGCTTATCTCAAGCCCCGGGGGCCAGCGGCTACACCTTC.

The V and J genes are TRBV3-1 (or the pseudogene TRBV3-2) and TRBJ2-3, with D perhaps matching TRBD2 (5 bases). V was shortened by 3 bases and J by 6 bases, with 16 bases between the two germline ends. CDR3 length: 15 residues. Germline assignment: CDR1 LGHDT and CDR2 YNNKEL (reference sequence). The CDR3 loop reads CASSHSRAARDTQYF. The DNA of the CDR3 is TGTGCCAGCAGCCATTCGAGGGCCGCCCGGGATACGCAGTATTTT.

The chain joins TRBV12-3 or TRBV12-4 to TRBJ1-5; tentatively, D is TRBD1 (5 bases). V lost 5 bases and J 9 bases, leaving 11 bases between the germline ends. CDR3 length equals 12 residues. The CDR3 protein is CASSQQDRPQHF. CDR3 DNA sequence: TGTGCCAGCAGTCAACAAGACAGGCCCCAGCATTTT.

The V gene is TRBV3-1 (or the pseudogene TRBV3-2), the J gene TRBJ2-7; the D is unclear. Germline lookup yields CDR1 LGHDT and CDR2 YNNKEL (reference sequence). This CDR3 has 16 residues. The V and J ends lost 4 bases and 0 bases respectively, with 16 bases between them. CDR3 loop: CASSPTPDGNSYEQYF. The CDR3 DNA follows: TGTGCCAGCAGCCCGACCCCGGACGGAAACTCCTACGAGCAGTACTTC.

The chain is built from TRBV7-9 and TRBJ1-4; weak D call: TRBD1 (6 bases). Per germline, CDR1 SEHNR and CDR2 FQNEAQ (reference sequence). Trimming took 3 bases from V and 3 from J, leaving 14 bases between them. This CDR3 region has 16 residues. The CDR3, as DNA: TGTGCCAGCAGCTTGACTTGGGGGGCAGCTAATGAAAAACTGTTTTTT. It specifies CASSLTWGAANEKLFF.

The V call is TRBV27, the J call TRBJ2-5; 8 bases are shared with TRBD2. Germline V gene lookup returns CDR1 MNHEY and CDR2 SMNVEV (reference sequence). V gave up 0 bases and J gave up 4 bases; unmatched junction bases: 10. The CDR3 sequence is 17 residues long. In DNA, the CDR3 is TGTGCCAGCAGTTTATCGGGCGGGGGGATAGGTAGAGAGACCCAGTACTTC. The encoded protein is CASSLSGGGIGRETQYF.

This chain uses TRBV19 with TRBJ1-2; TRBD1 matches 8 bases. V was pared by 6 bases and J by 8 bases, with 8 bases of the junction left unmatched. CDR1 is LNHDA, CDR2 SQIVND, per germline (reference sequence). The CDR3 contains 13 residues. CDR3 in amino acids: CASRTTGAGGYTF. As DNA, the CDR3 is TGTGCCAGTAGGACGACAGGGGCGGGAGGCTACACCTTC.

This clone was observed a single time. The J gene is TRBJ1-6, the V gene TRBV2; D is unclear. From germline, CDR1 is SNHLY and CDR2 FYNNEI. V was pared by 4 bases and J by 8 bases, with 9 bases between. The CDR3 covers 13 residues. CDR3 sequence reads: CASSVFEDSPLHF. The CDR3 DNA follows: TGTGCCAGCAGTGTTTTCGAGGATTCACCCCTCCACTTT. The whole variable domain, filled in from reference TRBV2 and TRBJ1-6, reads EPEVTQTPSHQVTQMGQEVILRCVPISNHLYFYWYRQILGQKVEFLVSFYNNEISEKSEIFDDQFSVERPDGSNFTLKIRSTKLEDSAMYFCASSVFEDSPLHFGNGTRLTVT.

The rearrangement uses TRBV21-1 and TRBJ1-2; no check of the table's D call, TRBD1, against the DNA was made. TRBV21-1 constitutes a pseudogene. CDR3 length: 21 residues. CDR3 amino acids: CASSQIPAQDRGPKQYYGYTF. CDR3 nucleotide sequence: TGTGCCAGCAGCCAGATCCCCGCCCAGGACAGGGGGCCAAAACAATACTATGGCTACACCTTC.

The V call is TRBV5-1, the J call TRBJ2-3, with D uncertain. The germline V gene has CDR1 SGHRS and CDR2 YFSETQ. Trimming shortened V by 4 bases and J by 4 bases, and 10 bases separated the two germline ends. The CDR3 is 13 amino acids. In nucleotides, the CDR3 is TGCGCCAGCAGCGTTCCATTGGCAGATACGCAGTATTTT. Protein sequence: CASSVPLADTQYF.

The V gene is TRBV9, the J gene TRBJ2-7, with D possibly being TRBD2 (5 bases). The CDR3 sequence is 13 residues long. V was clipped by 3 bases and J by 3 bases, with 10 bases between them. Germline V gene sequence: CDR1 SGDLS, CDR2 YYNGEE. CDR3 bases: TGTGCCAGCAGCGCATCGGGGTTCTACGAGCAGTACTTC. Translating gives CASSASGFYEQYF.

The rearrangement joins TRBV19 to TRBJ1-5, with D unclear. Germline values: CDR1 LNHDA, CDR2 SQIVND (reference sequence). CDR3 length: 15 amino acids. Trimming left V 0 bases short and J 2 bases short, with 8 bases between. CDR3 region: CASSIEGTRNQPQHF. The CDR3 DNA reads TGTGCCAGTAGTATAGAGGGAACCCGCAATCAGCCCCAGCATTTT.

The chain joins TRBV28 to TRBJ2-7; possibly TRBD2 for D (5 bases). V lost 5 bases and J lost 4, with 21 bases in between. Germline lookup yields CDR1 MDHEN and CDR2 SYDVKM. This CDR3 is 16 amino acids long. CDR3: CASSNLQGGSLYEQYF. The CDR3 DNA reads TGTGCCAGCAGTAATCTTCAAGGAGGATCTCTTTACGAGCAGTACTTC. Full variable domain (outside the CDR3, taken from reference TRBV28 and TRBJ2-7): DVKVTQSSRYLVKRTGEKVFLECVQDMDHENMFWYRQDPGLGLRLIYFSYDVKMKEKGDIPEGYSVSREKKERFSLILESASTNQTSMYLCASSNLQGGSLYEQYFGPGTRLTVT.

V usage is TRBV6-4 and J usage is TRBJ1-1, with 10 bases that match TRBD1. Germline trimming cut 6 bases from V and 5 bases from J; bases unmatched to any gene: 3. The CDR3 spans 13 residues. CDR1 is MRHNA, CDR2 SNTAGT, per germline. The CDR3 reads CASRGQGQTEAFF. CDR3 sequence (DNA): TGTGCCAGCAGGGGACAGGGGCAAACTGAAGCTTTCTTT.

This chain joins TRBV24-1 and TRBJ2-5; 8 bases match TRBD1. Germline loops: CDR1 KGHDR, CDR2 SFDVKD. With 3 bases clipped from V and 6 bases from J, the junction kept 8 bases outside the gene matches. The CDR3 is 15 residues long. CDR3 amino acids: CATSDPGQGLKTQYF. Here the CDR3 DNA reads TGTGCCACCAGTGATCCCGGACAGGGTTTAAAGACCCAGTACTTC.

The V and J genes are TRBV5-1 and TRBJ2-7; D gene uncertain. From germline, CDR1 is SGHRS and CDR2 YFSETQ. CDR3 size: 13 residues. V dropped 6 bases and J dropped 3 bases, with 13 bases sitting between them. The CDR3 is CASTRPGYYEQYF. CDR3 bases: TGCGCCAGCACCCGGCCGGGCTACTACGAGCAGTACTTC.

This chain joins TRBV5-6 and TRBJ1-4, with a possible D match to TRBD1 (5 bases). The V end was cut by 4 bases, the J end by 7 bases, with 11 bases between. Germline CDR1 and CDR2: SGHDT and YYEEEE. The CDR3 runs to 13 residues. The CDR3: CASSRRDGEKLFF. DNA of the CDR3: TGTGCCAGCAGCCGCCGGGACGGTGAAAAACTGTTTTTT.

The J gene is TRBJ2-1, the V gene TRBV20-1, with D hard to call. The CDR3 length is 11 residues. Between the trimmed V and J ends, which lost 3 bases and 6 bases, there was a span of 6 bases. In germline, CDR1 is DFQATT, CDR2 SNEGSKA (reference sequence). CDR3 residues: CSASQANEQFF. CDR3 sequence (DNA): TGCAGTGCTAGCCAAGCCAATGAGCAGTTCTTC.

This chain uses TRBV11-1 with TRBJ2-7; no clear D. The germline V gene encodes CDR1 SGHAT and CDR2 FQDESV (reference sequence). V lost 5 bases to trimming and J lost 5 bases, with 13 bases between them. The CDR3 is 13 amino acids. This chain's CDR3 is CASSPYQRNEQYF. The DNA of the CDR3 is TGTGCCAGCAGCCCTTACCAGAGGAACGAGCAGTACTTC.

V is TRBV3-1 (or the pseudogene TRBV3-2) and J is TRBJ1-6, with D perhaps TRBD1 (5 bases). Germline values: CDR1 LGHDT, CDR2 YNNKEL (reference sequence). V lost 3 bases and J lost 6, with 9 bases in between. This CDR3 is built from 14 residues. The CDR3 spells CASSHGGANSPLHF. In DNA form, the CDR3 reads TGTGCCAGCAGCCACGGTGGGGCTAATTCACCCCTCCACTTT.

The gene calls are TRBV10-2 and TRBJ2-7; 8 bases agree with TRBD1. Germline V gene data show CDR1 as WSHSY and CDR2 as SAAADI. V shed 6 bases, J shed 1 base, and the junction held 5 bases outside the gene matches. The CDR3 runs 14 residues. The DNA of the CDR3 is TGCGCCAGCAGCCCACGGACAGGGTCCTACGAGCAGTACTTC. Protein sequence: CASSPRTGSYEQYF.

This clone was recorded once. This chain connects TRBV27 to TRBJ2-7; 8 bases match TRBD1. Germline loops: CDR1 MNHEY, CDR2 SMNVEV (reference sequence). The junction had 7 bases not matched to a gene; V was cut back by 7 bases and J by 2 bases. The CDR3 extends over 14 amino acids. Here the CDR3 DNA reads TGTGCCAGCACCTCGACAGGGGCCCCCTACGAGCAGTACTTC. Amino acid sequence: CASTSTGAPYEQYF.

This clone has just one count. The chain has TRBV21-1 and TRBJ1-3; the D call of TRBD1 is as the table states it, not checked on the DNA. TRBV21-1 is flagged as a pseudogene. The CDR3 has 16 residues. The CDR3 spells CASSKRARDSGNTIYF. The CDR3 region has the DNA TGTGCCAGCAGCAAACGGGCGAGGGACAGCGGAAACACCATATATTTT.